This T cell receptor beta chain came from a study of long-term antiretroviral therapy in people with HIV. CDR3 length equals 14 residues. Trimming stripped 4 bases from V and 1 base from J, with 9 bases between. Germline CDR1 reads SGHRS; CDR2 reads YFSETQ. The libraries were made with immunoSEQ v3.0 at survey level. Here immunoSEQ multiplex PCR was the method, and the copy in TCRdb shows in-frame clones only, minus some. The table lists about 25,000 clones, about 86% of them singletons. This receptor was taken from a woman aged 30 to 39 with HIV. The input for sequencing was unsorted PBMCs, taken 1.9 years after starting antiretroviral therapy. This chain links TRBV5-1 with TRBJ2-1, with D possibly TRBD2 on 5 matching bases. CDR3 sequence: CASSLPGSYNEQFF. CDR3 DNA sequence: TGCGCCAGCAGCCTCCCGGGGTCCTACAATGAGCAGTTCTTC.